This section outlines one T cell receptor beta chain sequence together with its context. Time point defined: pretreatment peripheral blood. Patients' cancers were locally advanced or metastatic urothelial carcinomas. CDR3 length: 16 residues. The record originates from a study of PD-L1 blockade in urothelial cancer. The wider study: Anywhere from 0 to 3 prior chemotherapy regimens had been received by patients. Blood samples had a median of 141,255 T cells.

The table came from immunoSEQ multiplex PCR; TCRdb's copy has only in-frame clones and leaves some out. Here the sample spans roughly 63,000 clones, roughly 79% being singletons. The receptor comes from a man in his 70s with urothelial cancer. The sample consisted of PBMCs, taken around atezolizumab (anti-PD-L1) treatment. This sequence joins TRBV21-1 and TRBJ2-5; TRBD2 is the table's D call, not checked against the DNA. TRBV21-1 is designated a pseudogene. The CDR3 reads CASSKAPQGGWETQYF. CDR3 nucleotide sequence: TGTGCCAGCAGCAAAGCCCCCCAGGGAGGCTGGGAGACCCAGTACTTC.